These 5 T cell receptor beta chains originate from one sample sequenced in a study of blood T cells in healthy people across ages. Through a sample-barcoded 5' primer and a J-beta primer mix, a second PCR was run for roughly 6 to 12 cycles. TCRdb reprocessed the 5' RACE reads with MiXCR, giving one entry per CDR3 protein. The table lists hundreds of thousands of distinct CDR3 sequences, roughly 60% of them singletons. Sequencing input: blood. Receptor source: a man between 25 and 39 years old in good health.

Turning to this clonotype: A read error may produce the germline difference seen at one junction end. The V and J genes are TRBV20-1 and TRBJ1-4; TRBD1 matches at 7 bases. The V gene's germline CDR1 is DFQATT and CDR2 SNEGSKA (reference sequence). This CDR3 has 14 amino acids. The CDR3 DNA follows: TGCAGTGCTAGAACGGACAGGTCTAATGAAAGACTGTTTTTT. Translation: CSARTDRSNERLFF.

This clonotype was counted between two and nine times. This chain uses TRBV27 with TRBJ2-1; the D gene is possibly TRBD1 (6 bases). The CDR3 has 15 residues. The ends were cut back, 5 bases at V and 8 bases at J, with 19 bases in the middle. Germline loops: CDR1 MNHEY, CDR2 SMNVEV (reference sequence). The CDR3 here is CASSLYGTSFYEQFF. DNA of the CDR3: TGTGCCAGCAGTCTCTACGGGACATCTTTCTATGAGCAGTTCTTC.

This clonotype was detected many times. The chain has TRBV2 and TRBJ2-1; D is uncertain. The CDR3 runs to 11 residues. Deletions cut 2 bases from V and 4 bases from J, with 0 bases between. Germline V CDR1 and CDR2: SNHLY, FYNNEI. CDR3 bases: TGTGCCAGCAGTGAATACAATGAGCAGTTCTTC. It specifies CASSEYNEQFF.

Only a few counts were recorded for this clonotype. This chain links TRBV12-3 or TRBV12-4 with TRBJ2-7, with 10 bases matching TRBD2. This CDR3 is 14 amino acids long. J gave up 2 bases and V 6 bases, and 4 bases lay outside the gene matches. The CDR3 protein is CASSDGLAAYEQYF. Written as DNA, the CDR3 is TGTGCCAGCAGCGATGGACTAGCGGCCTACGAGCAGTACTTC.

This clonotype was counted a few times. This chain joins TRBV10-2 and TRBJ1-5; possibly TRBD1 for D (6 bases). Trimming pared 7 bases from V and 8 bases from J, leaving 18 bases between. The V gene's germline CDR1 is WSHSY and CDR2 SAAADI. This CDR3 has 14 amino acids. The CDR3 here is CASNPGQGFKPQHF. CDR3 sequence (DNA): TGCGCCAGCAATCCGGGACAAGGATTCAAGCCCCAGCATTTT.